The 24 T cell receptor beta chains reported below all come from one sample, sequenced in a study of T-cell memory formation after mild COVID-19. MiXCR was run by TCRdb on the 5' RACE reads, yielding one entry per CDR3 protein. The sample has about 110,000 distinct CDR3 sequences; over 15% are singletons. The sample was PBMCs or a T cell subset sorted from them (not recorded which). These receptors all stem from a young man who had mild COVID-19 (a few samples of this study predate the infection). Cell type and time point are not known.

The CDR3 DNA reads as TGTGCCAGCAGACAACAGGGGGCCAGCACTGAAGCTTTCTTT. Encoded protein: CASRQQGASTEAFF. The V and J genes are TRBV12-3 or TRBV12-4 and TRBJ1-1; 9 nucleotides match TRBD1. The CDR3 runs 14 residues. V trimming: 6 bases; J trimming: 4 bases; junction bases outside the gene matches: 6.

The rearrangement joins TRBV5-1 to TRBJ2-5, with 9 bases fitting TRBD1. The CDR3 is 14 amino acids. Germline trimming cut 6 bases from V and 1 base from J; bases unmatched to any gene: 4. Looked up from germline, CDR1 is SGHRS and CDR2 is YFSETQ. CDR3 DNA: TGCGCCAGCACCGGACAGGGGTTCCAAGAGACCCAGTACTTC. This translates into CASTGQGFQETQYF.

The rearrangement uses TRBV4-3 and TRBJ2-2; D uncertain. V lost 0 bases and J 1 base, leaving 3 bases between the germline ends. The CDR3 length is 14 residues. The germline V gene encodes CDR1 LGHNA and CDR2 YSLEER. In DNA, the CDR3 is TGCGCCAGCAGCCAAGAGAAGAACACCGGGGAGCTGTTTTTT. Amino acid sequence: CASSQEKNTGELFF.

The chain links TRBV7-9 to TRBJ1-2; no definite D call. This CDR3 contains 15 residues. CDR1 and CDR2 from the germline V gene are SEHNR and FQNEAQ (reference sequence). Between the trimmed V and J ends, which lost 1 base and 6 bases, there was a span of 15 bases. CDR3 residues: CASSLEAATADGYTF. In nucleotides, the CDR3 is TGTGCCAGCAGCTTAGAGGCCGCCACAGCGGATGGCTACACCTTC.

This clonotype appeared a few times. V usage is TRBV12-3 or TRBV12-4 and J usage is TRBJ1-1; no reliable D call. V lost 5 bases, J lost 4 bases, and 11 bases lay in between. The CDR3 runs to 13 residues. The CDR3 reads CASSNLPGTEAFF. For the CDR3, the DNA is TGTGCCAGCAGTAACCTTCCCGGCACTGAAGCTTTCTTT.

The J gene is TRBJ2-2, the V gene TRBV20-1; D is perhaps TRBD1 or TRBD2 (5 bases each). V shed 7 bases and J shed 4 bases, with 16 bases lying between them. CDR1 is DFQATT, CDR2 SNEGSKA, per germline (reference sequence). The CDR3 is 14 amino acids. This CDR3 reads CSGVEGLGTGELFF. In DNA form, the CDR3 reads TGCAGTGGAGTCGAGGGGTTGGGCACCGGGGAGCTGTTTTTT.

Here the CDR3 reads CASSQLTRTPLSDGYTF. For the CDR3, the DNA is TGTGCCAGCAGCCAATTAACCCGGACACCATTATCGGATGGCTACACCTTC. The chain carries TRBV4-2 and TRBJ1-2, with D maybe TRBD1 (5 bases). Germline V gene data show CDR1 as LGHNA and CDR2 as YNFKEQ. The germline V and J ends were trimmed by 2 bases and 6 bases, with 22 bases remaining between them. The CDR3 is 17 residues long.

The J gene is TRBJ2-7, the V gene TRBV20-1; 7 bases match TRBD1. Per germline, CDR1 DFQATT and CDR2 SNEGSKA (reference sequence). The ends lost 3 bases at V and 6 bases at J; junction bases unmatched: 11. This CDR3 has 14 residues. The CDR3 sequence: CSASGDRVNSEQYF. DNA for the CDR3: TGCAGTGCTAGTGGCGACAGGGTAAATAGCGAGCAGTACTTC.

This clonotype is labeled medium-sized. The chain is built from TRBV24-1 and TRBJ2-1; D unclear. The CDR3 totals 13 residues. Trimming stripped 1 base from V and 7 bases from J, with 7 bases between. The germline V gene has CDR1 KGHDR and CDR2 SFDVKD. Here the CDR3 reads CATSDLNGNEQFF. CDR3 nucleotide sequence: TGTGCCACCAGTGATTTAAATGGGAATGAGCAGTTCTTC.

The table lists this clonotype with a few counts. This chain links TRBV20-1 with TRBJ2-5, with D possibly called TRBD1 or TRBD2 (7 bases each). Deletions cut 0 bases from V and 5 bases from J, with 16 bases between. There are 15 residues in the CDR3. Per germline, CDR1 DFQATT and CDR2 SNEGSKA (reference sequence). The CDR3 sequence: CSARDLRGGGETQYF. DNA of the CDR3: TGCAGTGCTAGAGATCTCAGGGGGGGCGGGGAGACCCAGTACTTC.

This clonotype came up a few times. The genes are TRBV5-1 and TRBJ2-3; TRBD1 aligns across 12 bases. CDR1 is SGHRS and CDR2 is YFSETQ in the germline V gene. The CDR3 is 16 residues long. The J segment lost 4 bases and the V segment lost 1 base, leaving 4 bases of the junction unmatched. The CDR3: CASSLPGTGGADTQYF. As DNA, the CDR3 is TGCGCCAGCAGCTTGCCCGGGACAGGGGGCGCAGATACGCAGTATTTT. Looking up the rest from reference TRBV5-1 and TRBJ2-3 gives the full variable domain: KAGVTQTPRYLIKTRGQQVTLSCSPISGHRSVSWYQQTPGQGLQFLFEYFSETQRNKGNFPGRFSGRQFSNSRSEMNVSTLELGDSALYLCASSLPGTGGADTQYFGPGTRLTVL.

The gene calls are TRBV7-2 and TRBJ2-3; TRBD2 matches at 13 bases. With V trimmed by 0 bases and J by 6 bases, 9 bases remained unmatched. The CDR3 runs to 18 residues. From germline, CDR1 is SGHTA and CDR2 FQGNSA. The CDR3 loop is CASSLAFWTSGGSDTQYF. DNA of the CDR3: TGTGCCAGCAGCTTAGCGTTCTGGACTAGCGGGGGCAGTGATACGCAGTATTTT.

This clonotype has only a few counts. CDR3 sequence reads: CSAGRGPPSTDTQYF. The CDR3 nucleotides are TGCAGCGCGGGTCGAGGCCCACCTAGCACAGATACGCAGTATTTT. The chain combines TRBV29-1 with TRBJ2-3; no firm D call. CDR3 length equals 15 residues. Deletions cut 7 bases from V and 0 bases from J, with 17 bases between. Germline CDR1 and CDR2: SQVTM and ANQGSEA.

V usage is TRBV11-3 and J usage is TRBJ2-1; possible D gene TRBD1, 6 bases. The germline V gene has CDR1 SGHNT and CDR2 YENEEA. Deletions cut 1 base from V and 1 base from J, with 8 bases between. The CDR3 length is 15 residues. The CDR3 loop reads CASSLAQGSYNEQFF. CDR3 nucleotide sequence: TGTGCCAGCAGCTTAGCACAGGGATCCTACAATGAGCAGTTCTTC.

The chain is built from TRBV7-9 and TRBJ2-5; 8 bases are a match to TRBD2. Trimming cost V 3 bases and J 4 bases; bases outside gene matches: 7. The V gene's germline CDR1 is SEHNR and CDR2 FQNEAQ (reference sequence). The CDR3 runs 15 residues. CDR3 coding DNA: TGTGCCAGCAGCTTCAGCGGGGGCCGGAGAGAGACCCAGTACTTC. As protein: CASSFSGGRRETQYF.

The genes are TRBV11-2 and TRBJ2-3; 12 bases line up with TRBD2. Germline V gene lookup returns CDR1 SGHAT and CDR2 FQNNGV. The CDR3 spans 16 residues. The V segment lost 5 bases and the J segment 7 bases; nucleotides outside the gene matches: 10. The CDR3 DNA is TGTGCCAGCAGCCAAACCTTGGGACTAGCGGGTTATACGCAGTATTTT. Protein: CASSQTLGLAGYTQYF.

The chain links TRBV4-3 to TRBJ2-2, with D hard to call. Germline V gene sequence: CDR1 LGHNA, CDR2 YSLEER. V was clipped by 0 bases and J by 1 base, with 15 bases between them. The CDR3 extends over 18 amino acids. The CDR3 coding sequence is TGCGCCAGCAGCCAAGAAAGTATTAGGGCCTTGAACACCGGGGAGCTGTTTTTT. As protein: CASSQESIRALNTGELFF.

This clonotype was counted only a few times. This sequence joins TRBV20-1 and TRBJ2-4, with a possible D match to TRBD2 (5 bases). V lost 0 bases, J lost 7 bases, and 16 bases lay in between. The CDR3 covers 15 residues. The germline V gene has CDR1 DFQATT and CDR2 SNEGSKA (reference sequence). CDR3 bases: TGCAGTGCTAGAGATGCAGGAGGTTCCGGGAACATTCAGTACTTC. Translated: CSARDAGGSGNIQYF.

This chain connects TRBV4-2 to TRBJ2-2, with no clear D. CDR1 and CDR2 from the germline V gene are LGHNA and YNFKEQ. Trimming took 1 base from V and 4 from J, leaving 7 bases between them. The CDR3 loop spans 14 amino acids. This CDR3 is CASSQGVVTGELFF. Here the CDR3 DNA reads TGTGCCAGCAGCCAAGGTGTGGTCACCGGGGAGCTGTTTTTT.

Only a few counts were recorded for this clonotype. This chain links TRBV5-1 with TRBJ2-3; D possibly corresponds to TRBD2 (5 bases). Germline V gene lookup returns CDR1 SGHRS and CDR2 YFSETQ. CDR3 length: 17 residues. Trimming pared 4 bases from V and 0 bases from J, leaving 18 bases between. The CDR3 loop is CASSPTVRADSTDTQYF. CDR3 nucleotides: TGCGCCAGCAGCCCAACTGTTAGAGCGGACAGCACAGATACGCAGTATTTT.

This clonotype was counted only a few times. The chain uses TRBV7-9 and TRBJ2-7; D may be TRBD1 or TRBD2 (6 bases each). Per the germline V gene, CDR1 is SEHNR and CDR2 is FQNEAQ (reference sequence). The CDR3 totals 15 residues. V was pared by 4 bases and J by 2 bases, with 15 bases between. The CDR3 is CASSSPRGPAYEQYF. In DNA, the CDR3 is TGTGCCAGCAGCTCCCCCCGGGGGCCCGCCTACGAGCAGTACTTC.

The chain is built from TRBV4-3 and TRBJ2-7, with 7 bases matching TRBD1. The V gene end was trimmed by 0 bases and the J gene end by 9 bases; junction bases not matched to a gene: 5. This CDR3 is built from 13 residues. Germline-derived CDR1 and CDR2 are LGHNA and YSLEER. CDR3 amino acids: CASSQELRGRQYV. CDR3 DNA sequence: TGCGCCAGCAGCCAAGAACTCAGGGGGAGGCAGTACGTC.

This clonotype was picked up a small number of times. The chain joins TRBV7-2 to TRBJ2-1; D uncertain. CDR3 size: 12 residues. The germline CDR1 and CDR2 sequences are SGHTA and FQGNSA. The V end was cut by 6 bases, the J end by 10 bases, with 13 bases between. The CDR3, as DNA: TGTGCCAGCAGGCTACCGGGTGGCGAGCAGTTCTTC. It codes for CASRLPGGEQFF.

This clonotype came up a few times. The chain carries TRBV9 and TRBJ2-4, with D possibly matching TRBD2 (6 bases). Trimming cost V 5 bases and J 11 bases, with 14 bases left between them. This CDR3 has 12 amino acids. Per germline, CDR1 SGDLS and CDR2 YYNGEE. The CDR3 here is CASRTPRRVQYF. The CDR3 coding sequence is TGTGCCAGCAGGACCCCGAGGAGGGTTCAGTACTTC.